Below, 12 T cell receptor beta chains from the same sample are listed, as sequenced in a study of blood T cells in healthy people across ages (dated by TCRdb to about 2015). The library relied on 5' RACE. The sequencer was an Illumina HiSeq 2500. A second PCR of roughly 7 to 12 cycles was run with a J-beta primer mix and a sample-barcoded 5' primer. TCRdb redid the processing of the public reads, applying fastp at Q25 and MiXCR, and retained in-frame beta chains. Entries are consolidated by CDR3 protein sequence, retaining the most common genes and DNA. Present in this sample are under 2 million distinct CDR3 sequences, about 35% of which were seen just once. About 11% of the sample comes from the top ten. Input material: blood. The receptors shown here come from a woman between 25 and 40 years old in good health.

This clonotype was observed a handful of times. The chain combines TRBV15 with TRBJ2-1, with D possibly TRBD2 on 7 matching bases. The CDR3 is 16 residues long. The germline CDR1 and CDR2 sequences are LNHNV and YYDKDF (reference sequence). Trimming took off 0 bases at V and 8 bases at J, with 17 bases between the two ends. The CDR3, as DNA: TGTGCCACCAGCAGAGATCTGGGGGGGGCTGTCTATGAGCAGTTCTTC. This translates into CATSRDLGGAVYEQFF.

V is TRBV10-3 and J is TRBJ1-2; weak D call: TRBD1 (5 bases). Trimming stripped 3 bases from V and 1 base from J, with 15 bases between. CDR1 ENHRY and CDR2 SYGVKD come from the germline V gene. CDR3 size: 16 residues. The CDR3 protein is CAISDSARGGNYGYTF. In DNA form, the CDR3 reads TGTGCCATCAGTGACAGCGCTCGCGGGGGTAACTATGGCTACACCTTC.

The genes are TRBV24-1 and TRBJ2-2; a possible D gene is TRBD1 (6 bases). With 5 bases removed from V and 4 bases from J, the gap between germline ends came to 19 bases. This CDR3 comprises 17 residues. CDR1 KGHDR and CDR2 SFDVKD come from the germline V gene. For the CDR3, the DNA is TGTGCCACCAGTGCCATCGGAGGACAGAGACTCACCGGGGAGCTGTTTTTT. Encoded protein: CATSAIGGQRLTGELFF.

This clonotype was found a few times. V usage is TRBV5-1 and J usage is TRBJ2-7; D gene ambiguous. V dropped 0 bases and J dropped 0 bases, with 13 bases sitting between them. The germline V gene encodes CDR1 SGHRS and CDR2 YFSETQ. This CDR3 spans 16 amino acids. CDR3 nucleotides: TGCGCCAGCAGCTTGGTGGGTACCGGTAGCTCCTACGAGCAGTACTTC. It encodes CASSLVGTGSSYEQYF.

The rearrangement uses TRBV7-9 and TRBJ2-1, with 14 bases matching TRBD2. The CDR3 contains 15 residues. After removal of 4 bases from V and 7 bases from J, the junction contained 3 bases not matched to a gene. CDR1 is SEHNR and CDR2 is FQNEAQ in the germline V gene (reference sequence). CDR3 sequence: CASSSTSGRANEQFF. Here the CDR3 DNA reads TGTGCCAGCAGCTCGACTAGCGGGAGGGCTAATGAGCAGTTCTTC.

V and J are TRBV11-2 and TRBJ2-1; D may match TRBD1 or TRBD2 (6 bases each). This CDR3 comprises 16 residues. V lost 5 bases and J 6 bases, leaving 20 bases between the germline ends. Germline V gene sequence: CDR1 SGHAT, CDR2 FQNNGV. The CDR3 DNA is TGTGCCAGCAGCCACCCCTGGAAGGGGGGACGCAATGAGCAGTTCTTC. Its protein is CASSHPWKGGRNEQFF.

This clonotype was observed a handful of times. The CDR3 spells CATSDLDETGRETQYF. The CDR3 nucleotides read TGTGCCACCAGTGACCTCGACGAGACAGGGAGAGAGACCCAGTACTTC. The genes are TRBV24-1 and TRBJ2-5; 7 bases map to TRBD1. Germline V gene sequence: CDR1 KGHDR, CDR2 SFDVKD. Trimming cost V 4 bases and J 4 bases; bases outside gene matches: 11. This CDR3 comprises 16 residues.

The gene calls are TRBV25-1 and TRBJ1-1; 7 nucleotides match TRBD1. Germline V CDR1 and CDR2: MGHDK, SYGVNS. After removal of 7 bases from V and 4 bases from J, the junction contained 12 bases not matched to a gene. The CDR3 sequence is 15 residues long. The CDR3 loop reads CASTRRGLGSTEAFF. DNA for the CDR3: TGTGCCAGCACACGCAGGGGGTTGGGGAGCACTGAAGCTTTCTTT. The whole variable domain, filled in from reference TRBV25-1 and TRBJ1-1, reads EADIYQTPRYLVIGTGKKITLECSQTMGHDKMYWYQQDPGMELHLIHYSYGVNSTEKGDLSSESTVSRIRTEHFPLTLESARPSHTSQYLCASTRRGLGSTEAFFGQGTRLTVV.

This chain links TRBV28 with TRBJ2-7; TRBD2 matches at 11 bases. This CDR3 spans 15 amino acids. The V gene end was trimmed by 10 bases and the J gene end by 3 bases; junction bases not matched to a gene: 11. Germline values: CDR1 MDHEN, CDR2 SYDVKM. The CDR3 protein is CATAFLAGGHYEQYF. The CDR3 nucleotides are TGTGCCACCGCTTTCTTAGCGGGGGGGCACTACGAGCAGTACTTC.

V gene TRBV12-3 or TRBV12-4 combines with J gene TRBJ1-4; D remains unclear. There are 12 residues in the CDR3. V lost 8 bases and J 1 base, leaving 5 bases between the germline ends. This CDR3 is CASGRTNEKLFF. The CDR3 DNA reads as TGTGCCAGCGGCAGAACTAATGAAAAACTGTTTTTT.

V is TRBV4-2 and J is TRBJ1-1; 7 bases match TRBD1. Germline lookup yields CDR1 LGHNA and CDR2 YNFKEQ. This CDR3 has 15 amino acids. V shed 5 bases and J 0 bases; nucleotides not matched to a gene: 6. The CDR3 loop reads CASSGKGQMNTEAFF. CDR3 coding DNA: TGTGCCAGCAGCGGAAAGGGACAGATGAACACTGAAGCTTTCTTT.

This clonotype occurred many times. V gene TRBV19 combines with J gene TRBJ2-4; D remains unclear. The V gene's germline CDR1 is LNHDA and CDR2 SQIVND (reference sequence). This CDR3 is 14 amino acids long. V lost 5 bases to trimming and J lost 0 bases, with 8 bases between them. In DNA, the CDR3 is TGTGCCAGTAGTCCCCGGACAGCCAAAAACATTCAGTACTTC. Amino acids: CASSPRTAKNIQYF.